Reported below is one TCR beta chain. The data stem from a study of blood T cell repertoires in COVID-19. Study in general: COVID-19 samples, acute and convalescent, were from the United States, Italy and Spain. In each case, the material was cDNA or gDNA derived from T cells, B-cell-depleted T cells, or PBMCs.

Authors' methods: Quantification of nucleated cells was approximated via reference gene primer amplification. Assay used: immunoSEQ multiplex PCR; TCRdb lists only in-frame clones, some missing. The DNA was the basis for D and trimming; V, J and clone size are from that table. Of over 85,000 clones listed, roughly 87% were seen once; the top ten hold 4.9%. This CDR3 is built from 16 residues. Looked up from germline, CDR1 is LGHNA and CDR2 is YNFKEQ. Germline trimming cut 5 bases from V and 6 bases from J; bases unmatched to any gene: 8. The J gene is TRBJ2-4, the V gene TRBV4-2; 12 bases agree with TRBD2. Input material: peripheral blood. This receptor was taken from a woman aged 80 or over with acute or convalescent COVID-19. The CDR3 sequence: CASSTLAGGLTNIQYF. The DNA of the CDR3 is TGTGCCAGCAGCACCCTAGCGGGAGGGCTCACAAACATTCAGTACTTC.